The 27 T cell receptor beta chains below all came from one sample that was sequenced in a study of T-cell memory formation after mild COVID-19. TCRdb re-called the 5' RACE reads through MiXCR, storing one row per CDR3 protein. Of more than 35,000 distinct CDR3 sequences listed, 8% to 10% are singletons. The specimen was PBMCs or a T cell subset sorted from them (not recorded which). The receptors here all came from an adult woman who had mild COVID-19 (a few samples of this study predate the infection). Cell type and time point are not known.

This clonotype has only a few counts. The genes are TRBV7-9 and TRBJ2-7; 9 bases align to TRBD2. The CDR3 contains 13 residues. The germline V gene encodes CDR1 SEHNR and CDR2 FQNEAQ (reference sequence). J gave up 6 bases and V 4 bases, and 4 bases lay outside the gene matches. CDR3 DNA sequence: TGTGCCAGCAGCTATAGCGGGAGCTCCGAGCAGTACTTC. Protein product: CASSYSGSSEQYF.

This chain joins TRBV7-8 and TRBJ2-6; tentative D call: TRBD2 (6 bases). The germline V and J ends were trimmed by 9 bases and 4 bases, with 10 bases remaining between them. CDR3 length: 13 residues. The germline CDR1 and CDR2 sequences are SGHVS and FQNEAQ. CDR3 sequence (DNA): TGTGCCAGAGGAGGGCCGGGGGCCAACGTCCTGACTTTC. Protein: CARGGPGANVLTF.

This clonotype was found a few times. This chain links TRBV19 with TRBJ2-7; 10 bases match TRBD2. With 7 bases clipped from V and 2 bases from J, the junction kept 8 bases outside the gene matches. Germline V gene data show CDR1 as LNHDA and CDR2 as SQIVND (reference sequence). The CDR3 is made up of 15 amino acids. The DNA for the CDR3 is TGTGCCAGTACCGAAGACAGCGGGAGGGCCTACGAGCAGTACTTC. This sequence encodes CASTEDSGRAYEQYF. Full variable domain (missing parts from reference TRBV19 and TRBJ2-7): DGGITQSPKYLFRKEGQNVTLSCEQNLNHDAMYWYRQDPGQGLRLIYYSQIVNDFQKGDIAEGYSVSREKKESFPLTVTSAQKNPTAFYLCASTEDSGRAYEQYFGPGTRLTVT.

The J gene is TRBJ2-7, the V gene TRBV28; D remains unclear. The CDR3 is made up of 14 amino acids. Between the trimmed V and J ends, which lost 5 bases and 1 base, there was a span of 12 bases. Germline V CDR1 and CDR2: MDHEN, SYDVKM. The CDR3 loop is CASSGWTVSYEQYF. CDR3 in DNA: TGTGCCAGCAGTGGCTGGACGGTTTCCTACGAGCAGTACTTC.

V and J are TRBV7-2 and TRBJ2-2; possibly TRBD2 for D (6 bases). CDR1 is SGHTA and CDR2 is FQGNSA in the germline V gene. This CDR3 contains 16 residues. V lost 2 bases to trimming and J lost 1 base, with 11 bases between them. The CDR3 DNA is TGTGCCAGCAGCTTACAGTCCGGGGGGAACACCGGGGAGCTGTTTTTT. Protein: CASSLQSGGNTGELFF.

CDR3 nucleotide sequence: TGTGCCAGCAGCTTAGCGGGGGGGCGCACAGATACGCAGTATTTT. It codes for CASSLAGGRTDTQYF. The rearrangement links TRBV11-2 to TRBJ2-3; 8 nucleotides match TRBD2. CDR3 length: 15 residues. Germline V CDR1 and CDR2: SGHAT, FQNNGV. Trimming took 1 base from V and 1 from J; bases not matched to a gene: 1.

This clonotype was counted only a few times. The chain uses TRBV20-1 and TRBJ2-7; no definite D call. Per germline, CDR1 DFQATT and CDR2 SNEGSKA (reference sequence). V was pared by 0 bases and J by 0 bases, with 18 bases between. This CDR3 has 17 amino acids. The CDR3 loop is CSARDLWQSPNSYEQYF. DNA for the CDR3: TGCAGTGCTAGAGATCTGTGGCAGTCCCCCAACTCCTACGAGCAGTACTTC.

This clonotype was seen a few times. The gene calls are TRBV5-1 and TRBJ1-6; D not certain. Trimming shortened V by 0 bases and J by 9 bases, and 10 bases separated the two germline ends. Germline V gene lookup returns CDR1 SGHRS and CDR2 YFSETQ. This CDR3 has 14 amino acids. The CDR3 DNA follows: TGCGCCAGCAGCTTGGGGGCCCGGGCTTCACCCCTCCACTTT. This gives the protein CASSLGARASPLHF.

This clonotype is classed as medium-sized. This chain links TRBV20-1 with TRBJ2-1, with 13 nucleotides matching TRBD2. Germline CDR1 is DFQATT and CDR2 is SNEGSKA (reference sequence). V lost 5 bases, J lost 5 bases, and 9 bases stayed unmatched. This CDR3 region has 16 residues. The CDR3 reads CSAPRSGLAGNNEQFF. As DNA, the CDR3 is TGCAGTGCTCCCCGCTCGGGACTAGCGGGAAACAATGAGCAGTTCTTC.

This clonotype was counted only a few times. The chain couples TRBV3-1 to TRBJ2-7, with TRBD2 matching 10 bases. V lost 1 base and J lost 7; bases outside the gene matches: 7. This CDR3 has 15 residues. Germline V lookup: CDR1 LGHDT, CDR2 YNNKEL (reference sequence). The CDR3, as DNA: TGTGCCAGCAGCCAAGTAGCGGGAGGCCCTGCGGAGCAGTACTTC. Translating it yields CASSQVAGGPAEQYF.

This clonotype has only a few counts. The chain has TRBV6-6 and TRBJ1-6; possible D gene TRBD1, 5 bases. Per germline, CDR1 MNHNY and CDR2 SVGAGI (reference sequence). V gave up 2 bases and J gave up 6 bases, with 14 bases separating them. CDR3 length: 16 amino acids. In DNA form, the CDR3 reads TGTGCCAGCAGTTACGCCACGGGACGTCTTAATTCACCCCTCCACTTT. Encoded protein: CASSYATGRLNSPLHF.

At least ten counts were recorded for this clonotype. The chain uses TRBV11-3 and TRBJ2-7; perhaps TRBD2 as D (6 bases). Deletions cut 5 bases from V and 3 bases from J, with 17 bases between. There are 15 residues in the CDR3. Germline CDR1 is SGHNT and CDR2 is YENEEA. CDR3 loop: CASSPGVQGLYEQYF. The CDR3 DNA reads as TGTGCCAGCAGCCCGGGAGTCCAAGGCCTCTACGAGCAGTACTTC.

This clonotype is categorized as medium-sized. The chain joins TRBV12-3 or TRBV12-4 to TRBJ2-2; no clear D. With 2 bases removed from V and 1 base from J, the gap between germline ends came to 5 bases. The CDR3 totals 14 residues. This CDR3 reads CASSLMRNTGELFF. The CDR3 nucleotides read TGTGCCAGCAGTTTAATGCGGAACACCGGGGAGCTGTTTTTT.

In its sample, this clonotype ranks as medium-sized. The J gene is TRBJ2-1, the V gene TRBV4-3, with D hard to call. The germline V gene encodes CDR1 LGHNA and CDR2 YSLEER. The ends were cut back, 3 bases at V and 7 bases at J, with 10 bases in the middle. The CDR3 is 13 residues long. In DNA form, the CDR3 reads TGCGCCAGCAGCCAGGTCCTTGAGAATGAGCAGTTCTTC. Its protein product is CASSQVLENEQFF.

J is TRBJ2-7 and V is TRBV7-2; 12 bases are shared with TRBD2. The V gene's germline CDR1 is SGHTA and CDR2 FQGNSA. The CDR3 totals 15 residues. Germline trimming cut 8 bases from V and 7 bases from J; bases unmatched to any gene: 12. CDR3 DNA: TGTGCCAGCCAAGGGGCTAGCGGGAGGGCCTCGGAGCAGTACTTC. Its translation: CASQGASGRASEQYF.

This clonotype was observed a handful of times. The genes are TRBV5-1 and TRBJ2-7; 10 nucleotides match TRBD1. V shed 3 bases and J 3 bases; nucleotides not matched to a gene: 3. The germline gives CDR1 SGHRS, CDR2 YFSETQ. CDR3 length equals 14 residues. The CDR3 here is CASSSGTGVYEQYF. The CDR3 bases are TGCGCCAGCAGCTCCGGGACAGGGGTCTACGAGCAGTACTTC.

This clonotype was detected only a few times. The J gene is TRBJ2-7, the V gene TRBV20-1, with 9 bases that match TRBD2. Germline lookup yields CDR1 DFQATT and CDR2 SNEGSKA (reference sequence). The CDR3 is 14 amino acids. Trimming at V came to 2 bases and at J to 1 base, leaving 3 bases not matched to a gene. DNA for the CDR3: TGCAGTGCTAGACGTAGCGGGGGTTCCTACGAGCAGTACTTC. Protein sequence: CSARRSGGSYEQYF.

This clonotype was found a few times. This chain joins TRBV5-1 and TRBJ2-3, with D perhaps given as TRBD1 or TRBD2 (5 bases each). Trimming took 3 bases from V and 2 from J, leaving 13 bases between them. This CDR3 is 15 amino acids long. The V gene's germline CDR1 is SGHRS and CDR2 YFSETQ. CDR3 amino acids: CASSWGTVDTDTQYF. The CDR3 DNA sequence: TGCGCCAGCAGCTGGGGGACGGTCGACACAGATACGCAGTATTTT.

This clonotype was observed a few times. The chain is built from TRBV4-3 and TRBJ2-2; 11 nucleotides agree with TRBD1. The CDR3 covers 18 residues. V was clipped by 2 bases and J by 5 bases; unmatched bases: 10. Germline V gene data show CDR1 as LGHNA and CDR2 as YSLEER. The CDR3 region has the DNA TGCGCCAGCAGCCAACCCCAGGGACAGGGGGTTCGGACCGGGGAGCTGTTTTTT. This sequence encodes CASSQPQGQGVRTGELFF.

This clonotype was seen only a few times. The rearrangement joins TRBV20-1 to TRBJ1-5; a weak D match, TRBD1 (5 bases). CDR3 size: 14 residues. Germline V gene lookup returns CDR1 DFQATT and CDR2 SNEGSKA (reference sequence). The V end lost 1 base, the J end lost 6 bases, and 13 bases lay between the germline ends. The CDR3 region is CSARGGRVGQPQHF. The CDR3 DNA reads TGCAGTGCTAGAGGGGGCAGGGTGGGTCAGCCCCAGCATTTT.

In this sample, this clonotype turned up a few times. This rearrangement joins TRBV20-1 to TRBJ2-3; 9 bases line up with TRBD2. Per germline, CDR1 DFQATT and CDR2 SNEGSKA (reference sequence). V was clipped by 3 bases and J by 4 bases; unmatched bases: 8. The CDR3 runs 15 residues. CDR3 DNA: TGCAGTGCTAGCCCCGGGACTAGCTCGGCAGATACGCAGTATTTT. It yields the protein CSASPGTSSADTQYF.

This clonotype was found many times. The rearrangement links TRBV24-1 to TRBJ2-3; no firm D call. This CDR3 spans 13 amino acids. Trimming left V 4 bases short and J 10 bases short, with 14 bases between. Germline V gene sequence: CDR1 KGHDR, CDR2 SFDVKD. Written as DNA, the CDR3 is TGTGCCACCAGTGACGTCGCCCTTGCTGCGCAGTATTTT. Translated: CATSDVALAAQYF.

The chain has TRBV20-1 and TRBJ1-5; 7 nucleotides match TRBD1. The CDR3 runs 15 residues. From germline, CDR1 is DFQATT and CDR2 SNEGSKA (reference sequence). Trimming at V came to 2 bases and at J to 3 bases, leaving 7 bases not matched to a gene. CDR3 amino acids: CSARMTGIFNQPQHF. The CDR3, as DNA: TGCAGTGCTAGAATGACAGGGATTTTCAATCAGCCCCAGCATTTT.

CDR3 amino acids: CSAMDPRESQPQHF. The DNA for the CDR3 is TGCAGTGCTATGGACCCAAGGGAAAGTCAGCCCCAGCATTTT. This rearrangement joins TRBV20-1 to TRBJ1-5; D ambiguous. The CDR3 covers 14 residues. The germline gives CDR1 DFQATT, CDR2 SNEGSKA (reference sequence). V was pared by 4 bases and J by 6 bases, with 16 bases between.

This clonotype was observed a handful of times. This CDR3 reads CSVTTGRYGYTF. The CDR3 nucleotides are TGCAGCGTCACGACAGGCCGATATGGCTACACCTTC. The chain couples TRBV29-1 to TRBJ1-2; D might be TRBD1 (6 bases). Trimming removed 6 bases from V and 5 bases from J, with 13 bases in between. The CDR3 consists of 12 residues. Germline lookup yields CDR1 SQVTM and CDR2 ANQGSEA.

This chain uses TRBV5-1 with TRBJ2-7, with D tentatively TRBD2 (7 bases). This CDR3 has 14 amino acids. Trimming cost V 3 bases and J 6 bases, with 16 bases left between them. In germline, CDR1 is SGHRS, CDR2 YFSETQ. The CDR3 sequence is CASSSSGGQGEQYF. CDR3 nucleotide sequence: TGCGCCAGCAGCTCCTCCGGGGGGCAAGGCGAGCAGTACTTC.

V gene TRBV14 combines with J gene TRBJ2-1, with 13 bases aligning to TRBD2. V lost 6 bases and J lost 6; bases outside the gene matches: 8. The germline gives CDR1 SGHDN, CDR2 FVKESK. The CDR3 extends over 16 amino acids. The CDR3 reads CASRRLAGGGANEQFF. CDR3 in DNA: TGTGCCAGCAGACGACTAGCGGGAGGAGGGGCCAATGAGCAGTTCTTC.